These T cell receptor beta chains were read from a single sample in a study of regulatory T cells in long-lasting Graves disease. TCRdb called the multiplex PCR reads again in MiXCR, with one record for every CDR3 protein. In the table there are some 500,000 distinct CDR3 sequences, roughly 14% of which are singletons. The sample was also linked to a second study, of T cells in Graves' hyperthyroidism and ophthalmopathy.

Sequences were derived from peripheral blood mononuclear cells (PBMCs), sampled at new diagnosis, from a patient treated with antithyroid drugs. The receptors derive from a man aged 30-40 years with Graves disease. Both conserved end residues are trimmed from each CDR3. The order of the fields is J gene, V gene, CDR3 protein.

>TRBJ2-1|TRBV2
ASSELRSYNEQF
>TRBJ2-7|TRBV20-1
SVRWGSKPYEQY
>TRBJ2-1|TRBV2
ANTAWVINNEQF
>TRBJ1-1|TRBV5-8
ASSRPMGPEAF
>TRBJ2-1|TRBV2
ASSLASGPYNEQF
>TRBJ2-1|TRBV7-9
ASSLSPSGRGYNEQF
>TRBJ1-5|TRBV19
ASSMRGVSNQPQH
>TRBJ2-7|TRBV10-3
AIAARDRYEQY
>TRBJ2-2|TRBV5-1
ASKVGNTGELF
>TRBJ2-1|TRBV5-1
ASSLEWGDNEQF
>TRBJ2-7|TRBV9
ASSVAGQGFVEQY
>TRBJ1-1|TRBV5-1
ASSLIGRGDTEAF
>TRBJ2-7|TRBV7-2
ASSPWTSGLYEQY
>TRBJ2-1|TRBV10-3
AISESGPAGVIPF
>TRBJ2-3|TRBV24-1
ATSDPGLAEGGDTQY
>TRBJ2-2|TRBV11-2
ASSLDWLGGELF
>TRBJ2-5|TRBV24-1
ATSGRRAQETQY
>TRBJ2-7|TRBV2
ASSADKGFDEQY
>TRBJ2-4|TRBV15
ATSRAASGSGNIQY
>TRBJ2-1|TRBV19
ASTPGASGRNEQF
>TRBJ1-5|TRBV6-2/TRBV6-3
ASALGRGNQPQH
>TRBJ2-1|TRBV7-8
ASSLVRDTYNEQF
>TRBJ2-5|TRBV12-3/TRBV12-4
ASSWAGTLKETQY
>TRBJ2-1|TRBV14
ASSQLGQTLNEQF
>TRBJ1-5|TRBV6-1
ASTRGSNQPQH
>TRBJ1-5|TRBV3-1
ASSSGRGQPQH
>TRBJ2-7|TRBV5-1
ASSFMGGVRDEQY
>TRBJ2-1|TRBV12-3/TRBV12-4
ASSQARISGTSGRRPYNEQF
>TRBJ2-3|TRBV7-9
ASSTGSPYVQY
>TRBJ2-1|TRBV30
AWSVSLGERGEQF
>TRBJ1-1|TRBV5-4
ASSPLTGAGVAF
>TRBJ2-3|TRBV7-9
ASSFDPGQGPDTQY
>TRBJ2-4|TRBV7-9
ASSLGERRTLLAKNIQY
>TRBJ2-7|TRBV5-1
ASSLAPGQGWEQY
>TRBJ1-4|TRBV27
ASSLTGAGEKLF
>TRBJ2-1|TRBV20-1
SARDSPADEQF
>TRBJ1-3|TRBV5-1
ASSLDGPSGNTIY
>TRBJ1-6|TRBV12-5
ASGSRGRGDSPLH